The rows below give T cell receptor beta chains drawn from one sample of a study of blood T cell repertoires in COVID-19. Sequencing was performed with immunoSEQ multiplex PCR; in TCRdb, only in-frame clones are kept and a portion is missing. This table holds roughly 290,000 clones, over 75% found once. Sequenced material: peripheral blood. The receptors were sampled from a human donor with COVID-19, enrolled during active disease. The donor label of this sample is uncertain. Both conserved end residues are part of each CDR3. Each record gives: CDR3 DNA, CDR3 protein, clone size, J gene, D gene, V gene. A D gene is named only where the DNA matches it firmly. Size is stated for part of the rows, as once, few or many counts, or as a class when the clone is expanded.

DNA: TGTGCCTGCTCCTCCCAAGAGACCCAGTACTTC
CDR3: CACSSQETQYF
size: .
J: TRBJ2-5
D: .
V: TRBV30

DNA: TGCGCCAGCAGCCCAGTTTTAGGGACAGGGCCAGGCTACACCTTC
CDR3: CASSPVLGTGPGYTF
size: .
J: TRBJ1-2
D: TRBD1
V: TRBV5-1

DNA: TGTGCCACGTACTACAATGAGCAGTTCTTC
CDR3: CATYYNEQFF
size: .
J: TRBJ2-1
D: .
V: TRBV6-5

DNA: TGTGCCAGCAGCCCACAGGGGGAGAGCACTGAAGCTTTCTTT
CDR3: CASSPQGESTEAFF
size: once
J: TRBJ1-1
D: TRBD1
V: TRBV6-4

DNA: TGTGCCATCAGTGACTCCTCCGGGACAGGGGACTATGGCTACACCTTC
CDR3: CAISDSSGTGDYGYTF
size: .
J: TRBJ1-2
D: TRBD1
V: TRBV10-3

DNA: TGTGCCAGCAGCTTAGGGGGGGGCGGATACAATCAGCCCCAGCATTTT
CDR3: CASSLGGGGYNQPQHF
size: .
J: TRBJ1-5
D: .
V: TRBV3-1/TRBV3-2

DNA: TGCGCCAGCAGGCCTCTGGACGGACAGAGCACCGGGGAGCTGTTTTTT
CDR3: CASRPLDGQSTGELFF
size: .
J: TRBJ2-2
D: .
V: TRBV5-1

DNA: TGTGCCAGTAGTATAGTCATGGGACAGGGGATTCATCAGCCCCAGCATTTT
CDR3: CASSIVMGQGIHQPQHF
size: .
J: TRBJ1-5
D: TRBD1
V: TRBV19

DNA: TGTGCCAGCAGTTTATCAGCAGGGTACAGCAATCAGCCCCAGCATTTT
CDR3: CASSLSAGYSNQPQHF
size: .
J: TRBJ1-5
D: .
V: TRBV28

DNA: TGTGCCAGCAGACGGGACTACCGCACCGGGGAGCTGTTTTTT
CDR3: CASRRDYRTGELFF
size: .
J: TRBJ2-2
D: TRBD2
V: TRBV6-5

DNA: TGCAGTGCTAGTAGCGGATACAAAAACATTCAGTACTTC
CDR3: CSASSGYKNIQYF
size: .
J: TRBJ2-4
D: .
V: TRBV20-1

DNA: TGCGCCAGCAGCGGCATCGGGGAGACGGGAGAGACCCAGTACTTC
CDR3: CASSGIGETGETQYF
size: .
J: TRBJ2-5
D: .
V: TRBV5-1

DNA: TGTGCCGGCAGAGAGACAGTAAATAATTCACCCCTCCACTTT
CDR3: CAGRETVNNSPLHF
size: .
J: TRBJ1-6
D: .
V: TRBV2

DNA: TGTGCCAGCAGCTTCTCCGACTATGGCTACACCTTC
CDR3: CASSFSDYGYTF
size: .
J: TRBJ1-2
D: .
V: TRBV7-9

DNA: TGTGCCAGCAGTGGGACAGGCTCTAGCTACACCTTC
CDR3: CASSGTGSSYTF
size: .
J: TRBJ1-2
D: TRBD1
V: TRBV12-3/TRBV12-4

DNA: TGTGCCAGTAGTCCTCGCAGGGGAACTGGGGCCAACGTCCTGACTTTC
CDR3: CASSPRRGTGANVLTF
size: .
J: TRBJ2-6
D: .
V: TRBV19

DNA: TGTGCCAGCAGCATTGGACAGGGGGGATCAGATACGCAGTATTTT
CDR3: CASSIGQGGSDTQYF
size: .
J: TRBJ2-3
D: TRBD1
V: TRBV5-6

DNA: TGTGCCAGCAGCAGCGGGACGACTCGACTGAATCAGCCCCAGCATTTT
CDR3: CASSSGTTRLNQPQHF
size: .
J: TRBJ1-5
D: .
V: TRBV28

DNA: TGTGCCAGCACCCTAGGACTACACACAGATACGCAGTATTTT
CDR3: CASTLGLHTDTQYF
size: .
J: TRBJ2-3
D: .
V: TRBV6-5

DNA: TGCGCCAGCAGCCAAGTTGGACAGTGGGAGACCCAGTACTTC
CDR3: CASSQVGQWETQYF
size: once
J: TRBJ2-5
D: .
V: TRBV4-1

DNA: TGTGCCAGCAGCTTGGGAATGGACTTCTCCTACGAGCAGTACTTC
CDR3: CASSLGMDFSYEQYF
size: .
J: TRBJ2-7
D: .
V: TRBV5-6

DNA: TGTGCCAGCAGTTTAGTTCAGCGGGAGGTAGGAACTGAAGCTTTCTTT
CDR3: CASSLVQREVGTEAFF
size: .
J: TRBJ1-1
D: .
V: TRBV28

DNA: TGTGCCAGCAGCGTGAGTGCTAGCCACACAGGGGATACGCAGTATTTT
CDR3: CASSVSASHTGDTQYF
size: .
J: TRBJ2-3
D: .
V: TRBV9

DNA: TGTGCCAGCAGCAAATCCGCTGGGGACAGATCCGGGGAGCTGTTTTTT
CDR3: CASSKSAGDRSGELFF
size: .
J: TRBJ2-2
D: .
V: TRBV21-1

DNA: TGTGCCAGCAGTTCCCCCCCCCGGGACAAGACTGAAGCTTTCTTT
CDR3: CASSSPPRDKTEAFF
size: .
J: TRBJ1-1
D: .
V: TRBV28

DNA: TGTGCCAGCAGCTCCGGTAGCGGGAGGGCCTACGAGCAGTACTTC
CDR3: CASSSGSGRAYEQYF
size: .
J: TRBJ2-7
D: TRBD2
V: TRBV9

DNA: TGTGCCAGCAGTTACGCGTTCCAGGACTACTACGAGCAGTACTTC
CDR3: CASSYAFQDYYEQYF
size: .
J: TRBJ2-7
D: .
V: TRBV6-5

DNA: TGTGCCAGCAGTGAAATAAAACTAGAGGGAAGTGGCTACACCTTC
CDR3: CASSEIKLEGSGYTF
size: .
J: TRBJ1-2
D: .
V: TRBV2

DNA: TGTGCAAGTCGCTTAGGGGGGTACACGGAGGGCCAGTACGGCCAAGAGACCCAGTACTTC
CDR3: CASRLGGYTEGQYGQETQYF
size: .
J: TRBJ2-5
D: .
V: TRBV12-2

DNA: TGTGCCAGCAGCCAAGGGGTGGAGAGCACTGAAGCTTTCTTT
CDR3: CASSQGVESTEAFF
size: .
J: TRBJ1-1
D: .
V: TRBV3-1/TRBV3-2

DNA: TGTGCCAGCGAACGTTCCAGGACAGGTCACCAAGCTTTCTTT
CDR3: CASERSRTGHQAFF
size: few
J: TRBJ1-1
D: TRBD1
V: TRBV28

DNA: TGTGCCAGCAGCCTGGGCGGGTCCGGGGGGAATCAGCCCCAGCATTTT
CDR3: CASSLGGSGGNQPQHF
size: .
J: TRBJ1-5
D: .
V: TRBV7-2

DNA: TGTGCCAGCAGCCGGGACGAACAGGGGGCGAGAGAGACCCAGTACTTC
CDR3: CASSRDEQGARETQYF
size: .
J: TRBJ2-5
D: TRBD1
V: TRBV7-9

DNA: TGTGCTAGCAGCAAAGATCGGGTTGAGACCCAGTACTTC
CDR3: CASSKDRVETQYF
size: once
J: TRBJ2-5
D: .
V: TRBV7-7

DNA: TGTGCCAGCACCTCAGGGGCACTCAGGGCTTTCTTT
CDR3: CASTSGALRAFF
size: .
J: TRBJ1-1
D: .
V: TRBV12-3/TRBV12-4

DNA: TGTGCCATCAGTGAGTCGCCAGGCCCCGACCGGCCGATATATACGCAGTATTTT
CDR3: CAISESPGPDRPIYTQYF
size: .
J: TRBJ2-3
D: .
V: TRBV10-3

DNA: TGTGCCAGCAGCCCTAACCAGGGGGCCACCGGTAACTATGGCTACACCTTC
CDR3: CASSPNQGATGNYGYTF
size: few
J: TRBJ1-2
D: TRBD1
V: TRBV7-2

DNA: TGCGCCAGCAGCCAAGATGGGCACCTTCCACCGAACACCGGGGAGCTGTTTTTT
CDR3: CASSQDGHLPPNTGELFF
size: .
J: TRBJ2-2
D: .
V: TRBV4-3

DNA: TGTGCCAGCAGCTTAGATTCCCACGGGAGGTACGAGCAGTACTTC
CDR3: CASSLDSHGRYEQYF
size: .
J: TRBJ2-7
D: TRBD2
V: TRBV11-2

DNA: TGTGCCAGTAGTGCCTCTAGGACTAGCGCATCCTACGAGCAGTACTTC
CDR3: CASSASRTSASYEQYF
size: .
J: TRBJ2-7
D: TRBD2
V: TRBV19

DNA: TGTGCCTGGGGGCAAACGGAGGATGAGCAGTTCTTC
CDR3: CAWGQTEDEQFF
size: .
J: TRBJ2-1
D: .
V: TRBV30

DNA: TGTGCCAGCAGCTTCCTAGCGGGGCCCTACAATGAGCAGTTCTTC
CDR3: CASSFLAGPYNEQFF
size: .
J: TRBJ2-1
D: TRBD2
V: TRBV13

DNA: TGTGCCAGCTCCGCGGGACTAGCGGGAGCCAGCACAGATACGCAGTATTTT
CDR3: CASSAGLAGASTDTQYF
size: .
J: TRBJ2-3
D: TRBD2
V: TRBV18

DNA: TGTGCCAGCAGCCAGGGACTAGCGGGAGGGCTTTGGAGCACAGATACGCAGTATTTT
CDR3: CASSQGLAGGLWSTDTQYF
size: .
J: TRBJ2-3
D: TRBD2
V: TRBV7-8

DNA: TGTGCCAGCAGCTTAGCGGGACAGGGTAATTCACCCCTCCACTTT
CDR3: CASSLAGQGNSPLHF
size: .
J: TRBJ1-6
D: TRBD1
V: TRBV7-2

DNA: TGTGCTAGCAGCTTAGTCCTGGGACAGGGTTCCGGGGAGCTGTTTTTT
CDR3: CASSLVLGQGSGELFF
size: .
J: TRBJ2-2
D: TRBD1
V: TRBV7-7

DNA: TGTGCCAGTAGTATTCAACAGGGGAGGAATCAGCCCCAGCATTTT
CDR3: CASSIQQGRNQPQHF
size: .
J: TRBJ1-5
D: TRBD1
V: TRBV19

DNA: TGTGCCACTCAGCTAGCGGGGCAAGAGACCCAGTACTTC
CDR3: CATQLAGQETQYF
size: .
J: TRBJ2-5
D: TRBD2
V: TRBV10-3

DNA: TGCGCCAGCAGTTCCGGGAGGTCGGCAGATACGCAGTATTTT
CDR3: CASSSGRSADTQYF
size: .
J: TRBJ2-3
D: TRBD2
V: TRBV10-2

DNA: TGTGCCACCAACCGGGGGGCTGGCACTGAAGCTTTCTTT
CDR3: CATNRGAGTEAFF
size: .
J: TRBJ1-1
D: .
V: TRBV27